This T cell receptor (beta chain) originates from a study of OX40 agonist ivuxolimab in advanced cancers. Study-wide background: Prior checkpoint blockade (anti-PD-1, anti-PD-L1 or anti-CTLA-4) was permitted; less than 45% had it. Points from the study as a whole: CD8+ T cells (on average) carried more expanded clones than CD4+ T cells. Among the lowest levels of clonal expansion were found in partial responders at 0.1-3.0 mg/kg.

Repertoires were generated with immunoSEQ multiplex PCR, while TCRdb's copy carries only in-frame clones and drops some. The sample has approximately 15,000 clones; over 75% are singletons. Comments on this clone: What it binds is not known.

Trimming took 6 bases from V and 4 from J, leaving 10 bases between them. The V gene's germline CDR1 is SGHDN and CDR2 FVKESK. This CDR3 region has 13 residues. On cycle 4 day 1 and cycle 7 day 1, as well as at baseline, blood was sampled. The J gene is TRBJ2-1, the V gene TRBV14; unclear D gene. This receptor was identified in an adult with an advanced solid tumor such as melanoma, head and neck, liver or kidney cancer. The material was CD4+ or CD8+ T cells sorted from blood, obtained in a trial of the OX40 agonist ivuxolimab. CDR3 DNA sequence: TGTGCCAGCAGACCGGACGGATACAATGAGCAGTTCTTC. Its protein product is CASRPDGYNEQFF. Looking up the rest from reference TRBV14 and TRBJ2-1 gives the full variable domain: EAGVTQFPSHSVIEKGQTVTLRCDPISGHDNLYWYRRVMGKEIKFLLHFVKESKQDESGMPNNRFLAERTGGTYSTLKVQPAELEDSGVYFCASRPDGYNEQFFGPGTRLTVL.